Below are 24 T cell receptor beta chains sequenced from a single sample in a study of T cell responses to AZD1222 COVID-19 vaccine. Only in-frame clones appear in the TCRdb table, and some are missing; sequencing was by immunoSEQ multiplex PCR. Counted here are some 150,000 clones, 91% occurring once; the ten biggest clones make up roughly 4.7%. Sequencing was performed on peripheral blood, taken on day 0 of AZD1222 vaccination. The receptors come from an adult in good health.

The chain links TRBV14 to TRBJ2-3, with 11 bases identical to TRBD2. V trimming: 1 base; J trimming: 8 bases; junction bases outside the gene matches: 8. There are 16 residues in the CDR3. Germline assignment: CDR1 SGHDN and CDR2 FVKESK. This CDR3 is CASSQGLAGGPLTQYF. In nucleotides, the CDR3 is TGTGCCAGCAGCCAAGGCTTAGCGGGAGGGCCGCTTACGCAGTATTTT.

The rearrangement joins TRBV7-8 to TRBJ2-7; 9 nucleotides match TRBD2. Trimming cost V 5 bases and J 0 bases; bases outside gene matches: 8. CDR3 length: 16 residues. Per germline, CDR1 SGHVS and CDR2 FQNEAQ. Here the CDR3 reads CASSPLAGVGSYEQYF. CDR3 sequence (DNA): TGTGCCAGCAGCCCCTTAGCGGGAGTCGGCTCCTACGAGCAGTACTTC.

This clone appeared once. In DNA, the CDR3 is TGTGCCAGCAGTTTGTATGCACGCAATCAGCCCCAGCATTTT. It specifies CASSLYARNQPQHF. The rearrangement links TRBV28 to TRBJ1-5; D is uncertain. The CDR3 is made up of 14 amino acids. Trimming cost V 3 bases and J 2 bases, with 8 bases left between them. Per germline, CDR1 MDHEN and CDR2 SYDVKM.

The V gene is TRBV4-3, the J gene TRBJ2-3, with D tentatively TRBD2 (5 bases). The CDR3 sequence is 15 residues long. Germline-derived CDR1 and CDR2 are LGHNA and YSLEER. V gave up 1 base and J gave up 2 bases, with 10 bases separating them. The DNA for the CDR3 is TGCGCCAGCAGCCAAGTGGCAGCGGTCACAGATACGCAGTATTTT. This sequence encodes CASSQVAAVTDTQYF.

The genes are TRBV5-4 and TRBJ2-7; 7 bases align to TRBD1. Per germline, CDR1 SGHNT and CDR2 YYREEE (reference sequence). The CDR3 has 14 residues. The V and J ends lost 4 bases and 6 bases, in that order; junction bases with no gene match: 10. The CDR3 protein is CASSQGQLSGEQYF. The CDR3 DNA follows: TGTGCCAGCAGCCAGGGACAGCTGAGCGGCGAGCAGTACTTC.

The rearrangement uses TRBV11-1 and TRBJ2-6; tentative D call: TRBD2 (5 bases). This CDR3 is 16 amino acids long. Germline-derived CDR1 and CDR2 are SGHAT and FQDESV (reference sequence). V lost 2 bases, J lost 2 bases, and 10 bases lay in between. The CDR3 bases are TGTGCCAGCAGCTTACTTGAGGGCGCTGGGGCCAACGTCCTGACTTTC. This encodes CASSLLEGAGANVLTF.

This chain joins TRBV5-5 and TRBJ1-2, with D uncertain. The CDR3 is 13 amino acids. The ends were cut back, 6 bases at V and 5 bases at J, with 14 bases in the middle. Germline V gene lookup returns CDR1 SGHKS and CDR2 YYEKEE (reference sequence). This CDR3 is CASTPPGPYGYTF. The DNA of the CDR3 is TGTGCCAGCACCCCCCCGGGTCCTTATGGCTACACCTTC.

This sequence joins TRBV27 and TRBJ1-1; TRBD1 might be the D (5 bases). The CDR3 runs 16 residues. Trimming shortened V by 0 bases and J by 2 bases, and 13 bases separated the two germline ends. Germline assignment: CDR1 MNHEY and CDR2 SMNVEV (reference sequence). Here the CDR3 DNA reads TGTGCCAGCAGTTTATCCCGCAGGGCCACTAACACTGAAGCTTTCTTT. Translating it yields CASSLSRRATNTEAFF.

The chain couples TRBV5-1 to TRBJ1-5, with D hard to call. CDR3 length: 15 amino acids. The V gene lost 4 bases and the J gene lost 3 bases, with 14 bases spanning the gap. Germline CDR1 is SGHRS and CDR2 is YFSETQ. The CDR3, as DNA: TGCGCCAGCAGCCTAGGCGGCGGGAACAATCAGCCCCAGCATTTT. This translates into CASSLGGGNNQPQHF.

The chain employs TRBV4-2 and TRBJ2-6, with D hard to call. The CDR3 spans 17 residues. The V gene lost 1 base and the J gene lost 0 bases, with 10 bases spanning the gap. From germline, CDR1 is LGHNA and CDR2 YNFKEQ. The CDR3, as DNA: TGTGCCAGCAGCCAAGCCCTAAGGAGCTCTGGGGCCAACGTCCTGACTTTC. Protein: CASSQALRSSGANVLTF.

This rearrangement joins TRBV7-2 to TRBJ2-3; no clear D. The CDR3 totals 14 residues. Germline-derived CDR1 and CDR2 are SGHTA and FQGNSA. Trimming took off 3 bases at V and 5 bases at J, with 12 bases between the two ends. The chain's CDR3 is CASSLKVGRDTQYF. In DNA form, the CDR3 reads TGTGCCAGCAGCTTGAAAGTGGGAAGAGATACGCAGTATTTT.

The chain combines TRBV4-2 with TRBJ1-4; possibly TRBD1 for D (6 bases). V shed 5 bases and J shed 7 bases, with 17 bases lying between them. This CDR3 region has 15 residues. Germline CDR1 is LGHNA and CDR2 is YNFKEQ. In DNA form, the CDR3 reads TGTGCCAGCAGCTCAGCGAGGGGGGGTGGTGAAAAACTGTTTTTT. The encoded protein is CASSSARGGGEKLFF.

V usage is TRBV6-5 and J usage is TRBJ1-1; D remains ambiguous. The CDR3 runs to 12 residues. The germline CDR1 and CDR2 sequences are MNHEY and SVGAGI. The ends were cut back, 8 bases at V and 5 bases at J, with 12 bases in the middle. Here the CDR3 DNA reads TGTGCCAGCTTTTATTCGGAGACTGAAGCTTTCTTT. It is translated as CASFYSETEAFF.

V gene TRBV19 combines with J gene TRBJ2-1; 9 positions match TRBD2. Germline assignment: CDR1 LNHDA and CDR2 SQIVND (reference sequence). This CDR3 has 16 amino acids. Germline trimming cut 5 bases from V and 7 bases from J; bases unmatched to any gene: 12. The CDR3 DNA follows: TGTGCCAGTAGTCCCTCGGGCGGCGGGAGGGGAAATGAGCAGTTCTTC. Its protein is CASSPSGGGRGNEQFF.

The rearrangement joins TRBV19 to TRBJ2-1; 8 nucleotides agree with TRBD2. V was clipped by 3 bases and J by 12 bases; unmatched bases: 7. CDR3 size: 13 residues. Germline V lookup: CDR1 LNHDA, CDR2 SQIVND (reference sequence). This CDR3 is CASSILAGGLQFF. The CDR3 DNA is TGTGCCAGTAGTATTCTGGCGGGAGGTCTGCAGTTCTTC.

J is TRBJ1-5 and V is TRBV27, with TRBD1 as a possible D gene (6 bases). The CDR3 is 14 amino acids. Germline V gene sequence: CDR1 MNHEY, CDR2 SMNVEV (reference sequence). Trimming left V 6 bases short and J 6 bases short, with 15 bases between. CDR3 coding DNA: TGTGCCAGCAGCCTATCGGGGGGGCTTCAGCCCCAGCATTTT. Encoded protein: CASSLSGGLQPQHF.

The gene calls are TRBV14 and TRBJ1-2; the D is unclear. CDR1 is SGHDN and CDR2 is FVKESK in the germline V gene. Trimming cost V 5 bases and J 4 bases, with 11 bases left between them. The CDR3 extends over 13 amino acids. The CDR3 loop is CASSDGLGYGYTF. As DNA, the CDR3 is TGTGCCAGCAGCGACGGGCTGGGCTATGGCTACACCTTC. Based on the CDR3 plus reference TRBV14 and TRBJ1-2, the full variable domain is EAGVTQFPSHSVIEKGQTVTLRCDPISGHDNLYWYRRVMGKEIKFLLHFVKESKQDESGMPNNRFLAERTGGTYSTLKVQPAELEDSGVYFCASSDGLGYGYTFGSGTRLTVV.

The rearrangement links TRBV4-2 to TRBJ1-1; D gene ambiguous. V was cut by 0 bases and J by 3 bases, with 11 bases left in between. The germline V gene encodes CDR1 LGHNA and CDR2 YNFKEQ. The CDR3 consists of 15 residues. The CDR3 spells CASSQDLADDTEAFF. The CDR3, as DNA: TGTGCCAGCAGCCAAGATCTTGCGGACGACACTGAAGCTTTCTTT.

This chain joins TRBV5-4 and TRBJ2-1; tentatively, D is TRBD2 (5 bases). With 1 base removed from V and 10 bases from J, the gap between germline ends came to 6 bases. The CDR3 extends over 11 amino acids. CDR1 is SGHNT, CDR2 YYREEE, per germline (reference sequence). CDR3 region: CASSLIAEQFF. The DNA of the CDR3 is TGTGCCAGCAGCTTGATAGCGGAGCAGTTCTTC.

V is TRBV4-1 and J is TRBJ1-1; unclear D gene. Germline assignment: CDR1 MGHRA and CDR2 YSYEKL. V lost 0 bases, J lost 10 bases, and 12 bases lay in between. CDR3 length: 13 amino acids. The CDR3: CASSQDRSVGAFF. As DNA, the CDR3 is TGCGCCAGCAGCCAAGACAGGTCTGTTGGAGCTTTCTTT.

The rearrangement uses TRBV9 and TRBJ1-1; D is unclear. The V end lost 3 bases, the J end lost 1 base, and 13 bases lay between the germline ends. This CDR3 spans 15 amino acids. Germline CDR1 SGDLS, CDR2 YYNGEE. The CDR3 bases are TGTGCCAGCAGCGCAGACCCCTTCGAGAACACTGAAGCTTTCTTT. Its protein product is CASSADPFENTEAFF.

The chain carries TRBV2 and TRBJ2-7; 9 bases match TRBD1. CDR3 length equals 13 residues. Germline V CDR1 and CDR2: SNHLY, FYNNEI. V dropped 8 bases and J dropped 6; count of bases not matched to a gene: 8. Here the CDR3 DNA reads TGTGCCAGCGGGGGACAGGGTGCAGGCGAGCAGTACTTC. Protein product: CASGGQGAGEQYF.

J is TRBJ2-3 and V is TRBV10-1; TRBD1 aligns across 8 bases. This CDR3 has 15 amino acids. V shed 9 bases and J 2 bases; nucleotides not matched to a gene: 10. Germline assignment: CDR1 WNHNN and CDR2 SYGVQD (reference sequence). CDR3 DNA: TGCGCCAGAAGTCACCGGGACAGGATCACAGATACGCAGTATTTT. Protein sequence: CARSHRDRITDTQYF.

This chain connects TRBV18 to TRBJ2-1, with a possible D match to TRBD2 (7 bases). This CDR3 is 15 amino acids long. The V and J ends lost 2 bases and 3 bases respectively, with 11 bases between them. Looked up from germline, CDR1 is KGHSH and CDR2 is LQKENI. CDR3 nucleotide sequence: TGTGCCAGCTCACCAAGGGAGGGGGACTACAATGAGCAGTTCTTC. Protein product: CASSPREGDYNEQFF.